The present T cell receptor beta chain was sequenced within a study of tissue T cells after allogeneic stem cell transplantation. Regarding this clone: This same CDR3 is encoded by further DNA sequences in the sample.

V trimming: 5 bases; J trimming: 7 bases; junction bases outside the gene matches: 0. CDR3 size: 12 residues. CDR1 is MNHEY and CDR2 is SVGEGT in the germline V gene. Using immunoSEQ multiplex PCR, the repertoire was profiled, and TCRdb retains in-frame clones only, with some absent. Counted here are approximately 10,000 clones, 60% occurring once; the ten biggest clones make up 9.6%. This specimen was tissue from the jejunum, taken at autopsy. This chain connects TRBV6-2 or TRBV6-3 to TRBJ1-4, with 8 bases that match TRBD1. The sequence was obtained from a woman between 18 and 50 years old with breast cancer. The CDR3 bases are TGTGCCAGCAGTACAGGGGGTGAAAAACTGTTTTTT. Amino acids: CASSTGGEKLFF.